This T cell receptor (beta chain) was sequenced for a study of spatial heterogeneity in lung cancer. Time point reported: sample taken at primary tumor resection. Via MiXCR, TCRdb re-called the 5' RACE reads, giving one row per CDR3 protein. The sample lists some 39,000 distinct CDR3 sequences, under 7.5% seen once, with around 45% in the top ten. The CDR3 spans 12 residues. The germline V gene encodes CDR1 SGHDT and CDR2 YYEEEE. Trimming shortened V by 3 bases and J by 9 bases, and 12 bases separated the two germline ends. This clonotype was seen at least ten times. This receptor was identified in a female donor with early-stage non-small cell lung cancer. The rearrangement uses TRBV5-6 and TRBJ1-2; D uncertain. This sample comprised PBMCs, obtained at surgery. CDR3 bases: TGTGCCAGCAGCTCTGAGAGGCGAAGCTACACCTTC. The encoded protein is CASSSERRSYTF. The full variable domain, completed using reference TRBV5-6 and TRBJ1-2, is DAGVTQSPTHLIKTRGQQVTLRCSPKSGHDTVSWYQQALGQGPQFIFQYYEEEERQRGNFPDRFSGHQFPNYSSELNVNALLLGDSALYLCASSSERRSYTFGSGTRLTVV.